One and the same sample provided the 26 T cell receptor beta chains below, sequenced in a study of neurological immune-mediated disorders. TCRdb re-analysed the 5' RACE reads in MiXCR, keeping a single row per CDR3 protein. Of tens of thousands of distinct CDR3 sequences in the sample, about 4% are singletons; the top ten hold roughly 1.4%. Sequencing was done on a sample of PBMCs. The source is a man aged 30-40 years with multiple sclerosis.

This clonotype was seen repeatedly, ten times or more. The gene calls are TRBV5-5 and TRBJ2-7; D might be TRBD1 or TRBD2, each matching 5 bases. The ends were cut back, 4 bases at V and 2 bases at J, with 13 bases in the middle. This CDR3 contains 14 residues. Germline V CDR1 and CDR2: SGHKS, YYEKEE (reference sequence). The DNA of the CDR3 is TGTGCCAGCAGCCCCGAGTGGGGGACCTACGAGCAGTACTTC. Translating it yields CASSPEWGTYEQYF.

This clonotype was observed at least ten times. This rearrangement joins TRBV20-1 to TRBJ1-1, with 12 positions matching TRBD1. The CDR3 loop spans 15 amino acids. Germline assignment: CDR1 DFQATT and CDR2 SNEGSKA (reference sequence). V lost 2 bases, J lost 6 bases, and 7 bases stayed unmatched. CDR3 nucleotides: TGCAGTGCTAGACTCCCGGGACAGGGGGCGTCTGAAGCTTTCTTT. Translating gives CSARLPGQGASEAFF.

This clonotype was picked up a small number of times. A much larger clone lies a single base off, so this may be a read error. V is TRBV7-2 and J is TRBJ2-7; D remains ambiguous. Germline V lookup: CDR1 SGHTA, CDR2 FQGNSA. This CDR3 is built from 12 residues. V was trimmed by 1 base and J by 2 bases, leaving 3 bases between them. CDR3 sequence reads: CASSLVTYEQYF. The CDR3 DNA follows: TGTGCCAGCAGCTTAGTTACCTACGAGCAGTACTTC.

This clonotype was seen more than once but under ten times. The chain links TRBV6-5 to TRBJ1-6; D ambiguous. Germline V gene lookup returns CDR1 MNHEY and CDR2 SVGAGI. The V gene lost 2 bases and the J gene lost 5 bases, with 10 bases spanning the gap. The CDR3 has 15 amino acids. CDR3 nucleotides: TGTGCCAGCAGTTACGAGACGGTCAATAATTCACCCCTCCACTTT. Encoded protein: CASSYETVNNSPLHF.

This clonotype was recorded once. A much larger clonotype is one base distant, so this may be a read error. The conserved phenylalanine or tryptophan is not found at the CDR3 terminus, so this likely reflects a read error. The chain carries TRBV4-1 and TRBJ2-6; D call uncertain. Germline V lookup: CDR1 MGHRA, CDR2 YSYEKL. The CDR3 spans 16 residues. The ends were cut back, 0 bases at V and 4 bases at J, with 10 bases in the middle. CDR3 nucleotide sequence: TGCGCCAGCAGCCAAGATAGGACCTTCGGGGCCAACGTCCTGACTATC. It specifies CASSQDRTFGANVLTI.

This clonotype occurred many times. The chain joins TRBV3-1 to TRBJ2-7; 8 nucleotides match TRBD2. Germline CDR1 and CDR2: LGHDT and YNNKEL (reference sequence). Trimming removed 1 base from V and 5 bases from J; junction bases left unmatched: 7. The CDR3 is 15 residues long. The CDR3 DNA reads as TGTGCCAGCAGCCAAGTGATAGCGGGGATCAACGAGCAGTACTTC. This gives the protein CASSQVIAGINEQYF.

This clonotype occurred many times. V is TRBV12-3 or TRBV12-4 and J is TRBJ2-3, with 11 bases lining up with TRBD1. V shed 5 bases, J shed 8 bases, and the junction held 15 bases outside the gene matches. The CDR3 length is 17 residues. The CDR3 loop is CASSAYWTGGTLVTQYF. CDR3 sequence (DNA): TGTGCCAGCAGTGCCTATTGGACAGGGGGCACATTAGTTACGCAGTATTTT.

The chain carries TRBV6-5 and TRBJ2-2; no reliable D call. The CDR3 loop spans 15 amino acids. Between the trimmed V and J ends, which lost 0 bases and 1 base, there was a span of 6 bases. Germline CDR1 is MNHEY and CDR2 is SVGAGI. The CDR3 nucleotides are TGTGCCAGCAGTTACTCGCAACTGAACACCGGGGAGCTGTTTTTT. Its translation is CASSYSQLNTGELFF.

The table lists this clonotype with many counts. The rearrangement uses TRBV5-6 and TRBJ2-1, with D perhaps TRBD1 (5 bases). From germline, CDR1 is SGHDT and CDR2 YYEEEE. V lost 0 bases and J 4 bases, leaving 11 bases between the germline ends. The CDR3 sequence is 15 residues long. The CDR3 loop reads CASSLDRILYNEQFF. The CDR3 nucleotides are TGTGCCAGCAGCTTGGACAGGATCCTTTACAATGAGCAGTTCTTC.

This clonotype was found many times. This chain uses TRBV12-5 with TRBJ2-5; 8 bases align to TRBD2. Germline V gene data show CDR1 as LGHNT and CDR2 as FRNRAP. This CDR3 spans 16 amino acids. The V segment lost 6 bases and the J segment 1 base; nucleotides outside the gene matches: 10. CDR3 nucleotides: TGTGCTAGTGGCCCAGCGGGGGCGCTTCGCCAAGAGACCCAGTACTTC. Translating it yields CASGPAGALRQETQYF.

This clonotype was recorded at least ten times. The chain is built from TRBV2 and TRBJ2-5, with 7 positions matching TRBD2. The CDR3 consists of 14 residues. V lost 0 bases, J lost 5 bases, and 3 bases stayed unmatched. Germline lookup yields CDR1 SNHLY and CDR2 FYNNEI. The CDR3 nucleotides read TGTGCCAGCAGTGAAGCTTTTAGCGGGGAGACCCAGTACTTC. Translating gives CASSEAFSGETQYF.

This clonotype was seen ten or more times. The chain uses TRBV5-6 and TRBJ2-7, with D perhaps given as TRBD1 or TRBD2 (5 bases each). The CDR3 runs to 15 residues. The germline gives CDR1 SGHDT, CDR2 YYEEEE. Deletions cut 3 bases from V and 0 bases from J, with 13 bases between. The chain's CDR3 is CASSYQGRSSYEQYF. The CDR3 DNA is TGTGCCAGCAGCTACCAGGGACGGAGCTCCTACGAGCAGTACTTC.

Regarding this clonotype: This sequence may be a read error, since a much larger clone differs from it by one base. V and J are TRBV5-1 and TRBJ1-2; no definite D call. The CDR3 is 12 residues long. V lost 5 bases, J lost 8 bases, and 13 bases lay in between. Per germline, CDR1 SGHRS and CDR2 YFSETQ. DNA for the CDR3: TGCGCCAGCAGGGTAGGGAATGAAGGCTACACCTTC. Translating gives CASRVGNEGYTF.

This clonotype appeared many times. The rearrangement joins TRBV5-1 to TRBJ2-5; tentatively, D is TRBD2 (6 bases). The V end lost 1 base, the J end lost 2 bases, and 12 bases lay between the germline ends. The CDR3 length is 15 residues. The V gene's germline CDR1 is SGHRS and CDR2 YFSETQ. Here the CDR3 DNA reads TGCGCCAGCAGCTTGCTGCTAGCGCTGCAAGAGACCCAGTACTTC. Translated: CASSLLLALQETQYF.

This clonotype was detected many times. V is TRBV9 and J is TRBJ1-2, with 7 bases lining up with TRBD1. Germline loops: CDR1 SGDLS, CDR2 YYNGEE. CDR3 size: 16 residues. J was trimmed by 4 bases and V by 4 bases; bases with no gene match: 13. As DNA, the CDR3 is TGTGCCAGCAGCTTCACGACAGGGAATGTTGGCTATGGCTACACCTTC. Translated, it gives CASSFTTGNVGYGYTF.

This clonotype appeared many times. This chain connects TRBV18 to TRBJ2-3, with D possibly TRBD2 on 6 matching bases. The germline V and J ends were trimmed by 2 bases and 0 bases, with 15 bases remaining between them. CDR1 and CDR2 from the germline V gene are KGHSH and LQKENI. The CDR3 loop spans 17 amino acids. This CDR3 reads CASSPSSLAASTDTQYF. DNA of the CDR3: TGTGCCAGCTCACCAAGCTCATTAGCGGCGAGCACAGATACGCAGTATTTT.

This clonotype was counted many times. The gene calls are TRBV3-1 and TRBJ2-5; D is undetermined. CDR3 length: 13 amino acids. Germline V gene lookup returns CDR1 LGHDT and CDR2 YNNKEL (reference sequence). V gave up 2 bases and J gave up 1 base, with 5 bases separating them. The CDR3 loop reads CASSQTLQETQYF. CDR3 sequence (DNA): TGTGCCAGCAGCCAAACCCTCCAAGAGACCCAGTACTTC.

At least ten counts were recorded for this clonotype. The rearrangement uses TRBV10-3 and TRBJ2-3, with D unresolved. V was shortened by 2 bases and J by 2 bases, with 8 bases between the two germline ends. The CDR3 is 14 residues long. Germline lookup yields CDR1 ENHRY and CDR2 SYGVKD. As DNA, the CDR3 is TGTGCCATCAGTGAGGACACCCTCACAGATACGCAGTATTTT. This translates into CAISEDTLTDTQYF.

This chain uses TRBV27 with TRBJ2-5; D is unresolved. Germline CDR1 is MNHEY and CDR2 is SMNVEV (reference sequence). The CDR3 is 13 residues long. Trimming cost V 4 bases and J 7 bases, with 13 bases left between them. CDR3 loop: CASSSRRGGTQYF. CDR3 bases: TGTGCCAGCAGTTCCCGACGAGGCGGGACCCAGTACTTC.

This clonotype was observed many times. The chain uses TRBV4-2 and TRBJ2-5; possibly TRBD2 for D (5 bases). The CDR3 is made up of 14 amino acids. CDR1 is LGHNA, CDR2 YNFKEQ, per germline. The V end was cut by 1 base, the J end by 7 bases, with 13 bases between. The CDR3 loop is CASSQGEAGMTQYF. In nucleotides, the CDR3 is TGTGCCAGCAGCCAAGGCGAGGCCGGGATGACCCAGTACTTC.

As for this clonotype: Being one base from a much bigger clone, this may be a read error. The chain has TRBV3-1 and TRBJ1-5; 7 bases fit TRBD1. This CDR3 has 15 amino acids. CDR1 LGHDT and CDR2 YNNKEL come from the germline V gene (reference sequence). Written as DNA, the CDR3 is TGTGCCAGCAGCCACGCAGGGGGAATGGTTCAGCCCCAGAATTTT. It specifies CASSHAGGMVQPQNF. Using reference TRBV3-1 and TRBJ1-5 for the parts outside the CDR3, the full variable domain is DTAVSQTPKYLVTQMGNDKSIKCEQNLGHDTMYWYKQDSKKFLKIMFSYNNKELIINETVPNRFSPKSPDKAHLNLHINSLELGDSAVYFCASSHAGGMVQPQNFGDGTRLSIL.

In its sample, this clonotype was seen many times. CDR3 sequence reads: CASSFLAARYGYTF. The CDR3 region has the DNA TGTGCCAGCAGCTTCTTGGCGGCGAGGTATGGCTACACCTTC. This sequence joins TRBV12-3 or TRBV12-4 and TRBJ1-2; D uncertain. Between the trimmed V and J ends, which lost 6 bases and 5 bases, there was a span of 16 bases. CDR3 length equals 14 residues.

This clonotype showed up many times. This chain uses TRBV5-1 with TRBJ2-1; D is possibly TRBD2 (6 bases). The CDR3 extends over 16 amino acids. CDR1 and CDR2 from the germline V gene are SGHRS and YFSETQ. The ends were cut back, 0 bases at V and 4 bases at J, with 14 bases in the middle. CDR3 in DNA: TGCGCCAGCAGCTTGGAAGTGGGGGGTCCTTACAATGAGCAGTTCTTC. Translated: CASSLEVGGPYNEQFF.

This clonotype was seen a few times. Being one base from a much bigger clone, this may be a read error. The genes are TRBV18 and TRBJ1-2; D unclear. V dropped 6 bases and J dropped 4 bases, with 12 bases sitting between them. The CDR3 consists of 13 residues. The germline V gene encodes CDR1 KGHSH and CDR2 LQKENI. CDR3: CASSPGTIYGYTF. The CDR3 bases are TGTGCCAGCTCCCCGGGAACTATCTATGGCTACACCTTC. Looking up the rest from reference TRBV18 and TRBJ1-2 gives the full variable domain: NAGVMQNPRHLVRRRGQEARLRCSPMKGHSHVYWYRQLPEEGLKFMVYLQKENIIDESGMPKERFSAEFPKEGPSILRIQQVVRGDSAAYFCASSPGTIYGYTFGSGTRLTVV.

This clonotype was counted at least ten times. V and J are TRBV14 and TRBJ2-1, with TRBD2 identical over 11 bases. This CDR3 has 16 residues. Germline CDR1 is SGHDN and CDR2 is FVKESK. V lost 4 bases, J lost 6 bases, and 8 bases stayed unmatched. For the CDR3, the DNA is TGTGCCAGCAGCCCCCGGCGTCTAGCGGGGGGCAATGAGCAGTTCTTC. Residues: CASSPRRLAGGNEQFF.

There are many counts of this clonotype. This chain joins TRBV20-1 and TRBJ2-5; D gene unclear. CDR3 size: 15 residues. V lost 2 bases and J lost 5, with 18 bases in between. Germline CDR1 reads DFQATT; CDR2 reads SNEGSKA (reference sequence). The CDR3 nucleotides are TGCAGTGCTAGAATCCCGGGTTCGTCATTGGAGACCCAGTACTTC. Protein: CSARIPGSSLETQYF.